This TCR beta chain derives from a study of blood T cell repertoires in COVID-19. Study as a whole: T cells, B-cell-depleted T cells, or PBMCs supplied cDNA or gDNA.

The V and J ends lost 3 bases and 7 bases, in that order; junction bases with no gene match: 6. CDR1 and CDR2 (germline): SGHDT, YYEEEE. The CDR3 extends over 14 amino acids. Original analysis: For nucleated cells, counts were estimated from reference gene primer amplification. Clones were sequenced by immunoSEQ multiplex PCR, and TCRdb holds only the in-frame ones, with some missing. That table is the source of V, J and clone size, and D and trimming were worked out from the DNA. The sample lists more than 250,000 clones, more than 75% seen once, with 1% in the top ten. The TCR comes from a man aged 50 or older with active or convalescent COVID-19. Sequenced: peripheral blood. The chain employs TRBV5-6 and TRBJ1-2; 10 nucleotides agree with TRBD1. The CDR3 here is CASSSRGTGAGYTF. CDR3 bases: TGTGCCAGCAGCTCCCGTGGGACAGGGGCTGGCTACACCTTC.